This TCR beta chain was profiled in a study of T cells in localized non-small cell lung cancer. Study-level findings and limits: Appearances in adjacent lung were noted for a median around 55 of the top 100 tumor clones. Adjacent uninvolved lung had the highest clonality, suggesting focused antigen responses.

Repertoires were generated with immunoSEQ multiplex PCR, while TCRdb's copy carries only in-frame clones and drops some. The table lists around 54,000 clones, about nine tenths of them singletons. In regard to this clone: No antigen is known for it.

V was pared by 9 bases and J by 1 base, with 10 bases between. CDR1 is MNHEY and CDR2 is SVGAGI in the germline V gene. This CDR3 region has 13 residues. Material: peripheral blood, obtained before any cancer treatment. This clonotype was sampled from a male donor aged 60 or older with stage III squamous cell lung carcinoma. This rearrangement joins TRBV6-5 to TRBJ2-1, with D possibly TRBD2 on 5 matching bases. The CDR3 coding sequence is TGTGCCAGTATGAGGGTTTCCTACAATGAGCAGTTCTTC. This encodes CASMRVSYNEQFF.